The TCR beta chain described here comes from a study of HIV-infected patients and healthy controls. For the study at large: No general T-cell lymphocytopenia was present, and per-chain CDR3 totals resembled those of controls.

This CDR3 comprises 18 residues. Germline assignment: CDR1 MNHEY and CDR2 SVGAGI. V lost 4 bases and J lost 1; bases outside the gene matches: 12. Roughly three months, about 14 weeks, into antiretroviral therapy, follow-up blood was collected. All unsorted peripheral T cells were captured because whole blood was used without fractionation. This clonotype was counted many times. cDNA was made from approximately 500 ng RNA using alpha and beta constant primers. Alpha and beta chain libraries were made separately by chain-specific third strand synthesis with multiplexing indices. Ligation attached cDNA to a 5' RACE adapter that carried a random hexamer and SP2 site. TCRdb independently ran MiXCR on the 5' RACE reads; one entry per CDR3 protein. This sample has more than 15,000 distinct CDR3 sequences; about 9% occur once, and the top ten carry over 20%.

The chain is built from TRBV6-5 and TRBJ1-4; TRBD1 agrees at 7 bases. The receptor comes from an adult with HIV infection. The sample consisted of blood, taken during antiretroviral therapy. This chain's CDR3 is CASSSKRQGGGTNEKLFF. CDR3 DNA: TGTGCCAGCAGTTCCAAAAGACAGGGCGGAGGAACTAATGAAAAACTGTTTTTT.